The rows below give T cell receptor beta chains drawn from one sample of a study of human T cells and chemical hapten exposure. TCRdb reanalysed the RACE reads using MiXCR and keeps one entry per CDR3 protein. The sample lists some 120,000 distinct CDR3 sequences; about 12% were seen once. The specimen was whole blood, collected in connection with sensitization to the hapten diphenylcyclopropenone (DPC). The receptors originated from a woman between 50 and 59 years old with alopecia areata. Some clones in this sample may be carry-over from other donors' samples. Each CDR3 is given with its conserved first and last residue. The order of the fields is clone size, V gene, D gene, J gene, CDR3 protein, CDR3 DNA. D genes are given only for firm matches. Clone size, where shown, is once, few, many, or a class for clones that have expanded.

few	TRBV7-2	TRBD1	TRBJ2-3	CASSWRQGSPDTQYF	TGTGCCAGCAGTTGGAGACAGGGAAGCCCAGATACGCAGTATTTT
.	TRBV20-1	.	TRBJ2-3	CSAPRTDTQYF	TGCAGTGCTCCCCGCACAGATACGCAGTATTTT
few	TRBV7-2	.	TRBJ1-1	CASSLGPGFTEAFF	TGTGCCAGCAGCTTAGGGCCGGGGTTCACTGAAGCTTTCTTT
.	TRBV5-5	.	TRBJ1-2	CASSSGTTPNYGYTF	TGTGCCAGCAGTTCCGGGACAACTCCTAACTATGGCTACACCTTC
many	TRBV6-5	TRBD1	TRBJ2-7	CASSYSTGFGYEQYF	TGTGCCAGCAGTTACTCGACAGGGTTTGGGTACGAGCAGTACTTC
few	TRBV7-2	.	TRBJ2-7	CASSSLPGTAYEQYF	TGTGCCAGCAGCTCCCTTCCGGGCACAGCCTACGAGCAGTACTTC
.	TRBV28	.	TRBJ1-2	CASSLSQNYGYTF	TGTGCCAGCAGTTTATCGCAGAACTATGGCTACACCTTC
few	TRBV6-6	.	TRBJ2-7	CASSYSEGSYEQYF	TGTGCCAGCAGTTACTCGGAAGGGTCCTACGAGCAGTACTTC
.	TRBV18	.	TRBJ2-2	CTSSPPVGDYTGELFF	TGTACCAGCTCACCACCCGTGGGGGACTACACCGGGGAGCTGTTTTTT
few	TRBV7-6	.	TRBJ2-5	CASSPWTGGPQETQYF	TGTGCCAGCAGCCCCTGGACAGGAGGGCCCCAAGAGACCCAGTACTTC
.	TRBV29-1	.	TRBJ1-6	CSVVSGEGSPLHF	TGCAGCGTTGTTTCAGGGGAAGGTTCACCCCTCCACTTT
.	TRBV29-1	.	TRBJ2-3	CSVATSSTDTQYF	TGCAGCGTCGCTACAAGCTCCACAGATACGCAGTATTTT
.	TRBV7-2	TRBD2	TRBJ2-1	CASSFSGRVPNEQFF	TGTGCCAGCAGCTTTAGCGGGAGGGTCCCCAATGAGCAGTTCTTC
many	TRBV11-2	.	TRBJ2-5	CASSLTPEYQETQYF	TGTGCCAGCAGCTTAACGCCTGAGTACCAAGAGACCCAGTACTTC
many	TRBV6-2/TRBV6-3	.	TRBJ1-2	CASSSQANYGYTF	TGTGCCAGCAGTTCCCAGGCCAACTATGGCTACACCTTC
many	TRBV2	.	TRBJ1-5	CASNRGQGGSNQPQHF	TGTGCCAGCAACCGGGGGCAGGGAGGGAGCAATCAGCCCCAGCATTTT
few	TRBV10-1	TRBD2	TRBJ2-4	CASSEYSGRTKNIQYF	TGCGCCAGCAGTGAATATAGCGGGAGGACCAAAAACATTCAGTACTTC
.	TRBV4-1	.	TRBJ2-7	CASSQDRGTHYEQYF	TGCGCCAGCAGCCAAGATCGAGGGACCCACTACGAGCAGTACTTC
.	TRBV7-9	.	TRBJ2-7	CASSSGRVYEQYF	TGTGCCAGCAGCTCTGGTCGCGTTTACGAGCAGTACTTC
.	TRBV10-3	.	TRBJ2-7	CAISGAGQQYF	TGTGCCATCAGCGGGGCGGGGCAGCAGTACTTC
.	TRBV5-1	.	TRBJ1-4	CASSIPVESDSQEKLFF	TGCGCCAGCAGCATCCCGGTCGAGTCTGACAGCCAAGAAAAACTGTTTTTT
many	TRBV4-3	.	TRBJ1-5	CASSQDSSGKGQPQHF	TGCGCCAGCAGCCAAGACAGTTCAGGGAAGGGTCAGCCCCAGCATTTT
many	TRBV4-1	TRBD1	TRBJ1-2	CASSQVSDRVNGYTF	TGCGCCAGCAGCCAAGTCTCCGACAGGGTTAATGGCTACACCTTC
many	TRBV7-2	.	TRBJ2-3	CASLRDFNTDTQYF	TGTGCCAGCCTCCGGGACTTTAACACAGATACGCAGTATTTT
many	TRBV6-2/TRBV6-3	TRBD1	TRBJ1-6	CASSYYRQGAYTLHF	TGTGCCAGCAGTTACTACCGACAGGGGGCCTACACCCTCCACTTT
few	TRBV6-2/TRBV6-3	.	TRBJ2-3	CASSYDESPRGAQYF	TGTGCCAGCAGTTACGACGAGAGCCCGCGCGGCGCGCAGTATTTT